These 14 T cell receptor beta chains were sequenced from one sample in a study of molecular identifiers for immune sequencing clone quantification. TCRdb reprocessed the PCR reads via MiXCR and lists one record per CDR3 protein. This table has some 650,000 distinct CDR3 sequences, less than 20% appearing once. Source material: naive CD8+ T cells from blood, with Jurkat cell RNA spiked in. Regarding subset: FACS-sorted CD8+CD4-CCR7+CD45RA+ naive T cells. The receptors derive from a human donor in good health. Some libraries in this study had Jurkat cell RNA spiked in.

The V and J genes are TRBV7-9 and TRBJ2-7; no reliable D call. Germline CDR1 reads SEHNR; CDR2 reads FQNEAQ (reference sequence). The CDR3 loop spans 13 amino acids. The V gene lost 4 bases and the J gene lost 3 bases, with 10 bases spanning the gap. CDR3 in DNA: TGTGCCAGCAGCTGGGCGATGGGCTACGAGCAGTACTTC. As protein: CASSWAMGYEQYF. Using reference TRBV7-9 and TRBJ2-7 for the parts outside the CDR3, the full variable domain is DTGVSQNPRHKITKRGQNVTFRCDPISEHNRLYWYRQTLGQGPEFLTYFQNEAQLEKSRLLSDRFSAERPKGSFSTLEIQRTEQGDSAMYLCASSWAMGYEQYFGPGTRLTVT.

In its sample, this clonotype was seen a few times. The junction does not match germline at one end; this may be a read error. V and J are TRBV2 and TRBJ2-3, with 15 bases aligning to TRBD2. From germline, CDR1 is SNHLY and CDR2 FYNNEI. CDR3 length: 18 amino acids. The CDR3 DNA reads TGTGCCGGCAGTGATGGACTAGCGGGGGGGCTTGGCACAGATACGCAGTATTTT. It is translated as CAGSDGLAGGLGTDTQYF.

There are many counts of this clonotype. The V call is TRBV28, the J call TRBJ2-3; D unclear. The CDR3 totals 14 residues. Germline loops: CDR1 MDHEN, CDR2 SYDVKM. V was clipped by 5 bases and J by 2 bases, with 11 bases between them. This chain's CDR3 is CASSNSLYTDTQYF. The CDR3 coding sequence is TGTGCCAGCAGTAACTCCCTCTACACAGATACGCAGTATTTT.

With respect to this clonotype: A much larger clone sits a single nucleotide away, making a read error possible. V and J are TRBV14 and TRBJ1-1, with a possible D match to TRBD1 (5 bases). Per the germline V gene, CDR1 is SGHDN and CDR2 is FVKESK. The V end lost 8 bases, the J end lost 7 bases, and 20 bases lay between the germline ends. The CDR3 covers 14 residues. The CDR3 DNA follows: TGTGCCAGCGCCAGGTGGGAGCAGGGCCTTGAAGCTTTCTTT. Residues: CASARWEQGLEAFF.

The rearrangement joins TRBV11-2 to TRBJ1-1; D is unresolved. CDR3 length: 12 residues. V gave up 6 bases and J gave up 11 bases, with 16 bases separating them. CDR1 SGHAT and CDR2 FQNNGV come from the germline V gene. DNA of the CDR3: TGTGCCAGCAGTCAGTTGTCGGAGAACGCTTTCTTT. It yields the protein CASSQLSENAFF. The full variable domain, its missing parts supplied by reference TRBV11-2 and TRBJ1-1, is EAGVAQSPRYKIIEKRQSVAFWCNPISGHATLYWYQQILGQGPKLLIQFQNNGVVDDSQLPKDRFSAERLKGVDSTLKIQPAKLEDSAVYLCASSQLSENAFFGQGTRLTVV.

This clonotype occurred many times. The CDR3, as DNA: TGTGCCAGCAGCGGAGGACCTACTAGCACCGGGGAGCTGTTTTTT. Translation gives CASSGGPTSTGELFF. The chain employs TRBV5-4 and TRBJ2-2, with D maybe TRBD2 (5 bases). CDR3 length: 15 residues. Looked up from germline, CDR1 is SGHNT and CDR2 is YYREEE (reference sequence). V dropped 4 bases and J dropped 4 bases, with 14 bases sitting between them.

The genes are TRBV19 and TRBJ2-7, with TRBD2 matching 8 bases. J lost 2 bases, V lost 7 bases, and 7 bases had no gene match. The CDR3 is 14 amino acids. CDR1 and CDR2 from the germline V gene are LNHDA and SQIVND (reference sequence). The CDR3 is CASMGSGGTYEQYF. DNA of the CDR3: TGTGCCAGTATGGGGAGCGGGGGTACCTACGAGCAGTACTTC.

This clonotype was seen more than once but under ten times. This sequence joins TRBV6-2 or TRBV6-3 and TRBJ2-3, with unresolved D. This CDR3 is built from 17 residues. V lost 4 bases and J 2 bases, leaving 19 bases between the germline ends. Germline assignment: CDR1 MNHEY and CDR2 SVGEGT. The CDR3 DNA follows: TGTGCCAGCAGTTCAATCAACAGACGCGCCGTCACAGATACGCAGTATTTT. It is translated as CASSSINRRAVTDTQYF.

This clonotype was counted once. At one end, the junction sequence differs from germline, possibly due to a read error. This rearrangement joins TRBV27 to TRBJ2-7; the D is unclear. This CDR3 spans 13 amino acids. Germline V lookup: CDR1 MNHEY, CDR2 SMNVEV (reference sequence). Written as DNA, the CDR3 is TGTGTCAGCAGTTTTGGGTCCACCTACGAGCAGTACTTC. This encodes CVSSFGSTYEQYF.

This clonotype was found many times. V usage is TRBV27 and J usage is TRBJ2-7, with a possible D match to TRBD2 (7 bases). Deletions cut 4 bases from V and 1 base from J, with 14 bases between. The germline V gene encodes CDR1 MNHEY and CDR2 SMNVEV (reference sequence). This CDR3 contains 15 residues. The CDR3 DNA reads as TGTGCCAGCAGTTCCCGCGGGGGCGGGTCCTACGAGCAGTACTTC. Translated, it gives CASSSRGGGSYEQYF.

In the case of this clonotype: A much larger clone lies one base from this, so it may be a read error. The chain links TRBV6-5 to TRBJ2-5, with 9 bases lining up with TRBD2. This CDR3 comprises 16 residues. Germline CDR1 reads MNHEY; CDR2 reads SVGAGI. The CDR3 protein is CASSQRGGRAVETRYF. In DNA form, the CDR3 reads TGTGCCAGCAGTCAGAGGGGCGGGAGGGCCGTAGAGACCCGGTACTTC.

The J gene is TRBJ2-4, the V gene TRBV25-1; D may be TRBD2 (5 bases). From germline, CDR1 is MGHDK and CDR2 SYGVNS. CDR3 size: 13 residues. The V end lost 7 bases, the J end lost 11 bases, and 18 bases lay between the germline ends. CDR3 sequence reads: CASNLPLRVVQYF. Here the CDR3 DNA reads TGTGCCAGCAACCTACCCCTGAGGGTGGTTCAGTACTTC.

This clonotype occurred many times. V usage is TRBV7-9 and J usage is TRBJ2-7, with a weak D call TRBD1 (6 bases). Per germline, CDR1 SEHNR and CDR2 FQNEAQ (reference sequence). V gave up 3 bases and J gave up 0 bases, with 18 bases separating them. The CDR3 contains 17 residues. This chain's CDR3 is CASSFNPRDTNSYEQYF. In nucleotides, the CDR3 is TGTGCCAGCAGCTTCAATCCCCGGGACACCAACTCCTACGAGCAGTACTTC.

As regards this clonotype: Germline and junction disagree at one end, which may indicate a read error. The V gene is TRBV3-1, the J gene TRBJ1-5, with D uncertain. Germline V gene lookup returns CDR1 LGHDT and CDR2 YNNKEL (reference sequence). The CDR3 contains 15 residues. This CDR3 reads CASGQGNTFNQPKHF. The CDR3 DNA is TGTGCCAGCGGCCAAGGGAACACCTTCAATCAGCCCAAGCATTTT.